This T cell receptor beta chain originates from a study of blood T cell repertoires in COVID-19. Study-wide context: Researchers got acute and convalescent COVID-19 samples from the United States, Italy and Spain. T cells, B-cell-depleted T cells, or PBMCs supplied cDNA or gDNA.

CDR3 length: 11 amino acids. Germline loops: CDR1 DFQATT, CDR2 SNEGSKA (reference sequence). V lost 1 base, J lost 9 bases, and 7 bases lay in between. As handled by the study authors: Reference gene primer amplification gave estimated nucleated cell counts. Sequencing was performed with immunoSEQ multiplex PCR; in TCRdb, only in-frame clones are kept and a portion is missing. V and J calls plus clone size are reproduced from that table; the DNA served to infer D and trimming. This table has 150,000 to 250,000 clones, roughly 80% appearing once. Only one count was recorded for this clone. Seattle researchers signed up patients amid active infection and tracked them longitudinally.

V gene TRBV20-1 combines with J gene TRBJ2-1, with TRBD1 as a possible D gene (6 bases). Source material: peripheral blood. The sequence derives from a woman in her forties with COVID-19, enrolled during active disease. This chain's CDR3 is CSARVRGEQFF. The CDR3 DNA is TGCAGTGCTAGAGTCAGGGGTGAGCAGTTCTTC.